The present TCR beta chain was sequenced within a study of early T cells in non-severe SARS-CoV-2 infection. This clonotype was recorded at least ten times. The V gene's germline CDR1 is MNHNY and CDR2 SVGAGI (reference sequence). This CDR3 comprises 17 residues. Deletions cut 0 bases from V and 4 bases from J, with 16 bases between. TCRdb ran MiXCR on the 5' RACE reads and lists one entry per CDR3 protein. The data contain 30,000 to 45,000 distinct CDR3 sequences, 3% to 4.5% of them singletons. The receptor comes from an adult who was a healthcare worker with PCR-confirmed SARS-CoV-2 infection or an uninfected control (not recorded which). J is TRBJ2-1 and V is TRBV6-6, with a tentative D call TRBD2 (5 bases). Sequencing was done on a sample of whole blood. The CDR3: CASSYSPPTGVYNEQFF. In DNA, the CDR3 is TGTGCCAGCAGTTACTCCCCGCCCACCGGGGTGTACAATGAGCAGTTCTTC.